The 29 T cell receptor beta chains listed next were all sequenced from one sample in a study of blood T cells in healthy people across ages. Using a J-beta primer mix together with a sample-barcoded 5' primer, a second PCR was run for roughly 6 to 11 cycles. TCRdb passed the 5' RACE reads through MiXCR, listing each CDR3 protein once. The sample consists of around 1,000,000 distinct CDR3 sequences, 35% to 40% of them appearing once. Sequencing input: blood. These receptors all stem from a man aged 18 to 30 in good health.

J is TRBJ1-2 and V is TRBV7-8, with 7 bases aligning to TRBD1. In germline, CDR1 is SGHVS, CDR2 FQNEAQ. The CDR3 runs 13 residues. Unmatched junction bases numbered 7, after V lost 5 bases and J lost 7 bases. The CDR3 loop reads CASSVEGAGGYTF. The DNA for the CDR3 is TGTGCCAGCAGCGTAGAGGGGGCAGGTGGCTACACCTTC.

The J gene is TRBJ2-1, the V gene TRBV2, with D perhaps given as TRBD1 or TRBD2 (6 bases each). With 8 bases removed from V and 5 bases from J, the gap between germline ends came to 16 bases. From germline, CDR1 is SNHLY and CDR2 FYNNEI. This CDR3 is 14 amino acids long. The CDR3 loop reads CASQPGGRDNEQFF. The CDR3 nucleotides are TGTGCCAGCCAGCCTGGGGGGCGCGACAATGAGCAGTTCTTC.

This clonotype was found a few times. The rearrangement uses TRBV25-1 and TRBJ1-2; maybe TRBD1 (6 bases). Germline V gives CDR1 MGHDK, CDR2 SYGVNS. Between the trimmed V and J ends, which lost 10 bases and 1 base, there was a span of 13 bases. CDR3 length: 13 amino acids. DNA for the CDR3: TGTGCCACCCAGGGGTTCGATAACTATGGCTACACCTTC. Translated, it gives CATQGFDNYGYTF.

This clonotype came up a few times. V gene TRBV20-1 combines with J gene TRBJ1-5; D is unclear. This CDR3 comprises 11 residues. CDR1 is DFQATT, CDR2 SNEGSKA, per germline (reference sequence). V lost 3 bases and J lost 8, with 8 bases in between. The CDR3 nucleotides read TGCAGTGCTAGGGGCCGAGAGCCCCAGCATTTT. Its protein is CSARGREPQHF.

This clonotype was counted ten times or more. V gene TRBV20-1 combines with J gene TRBJ2-7; D is ambiguous. The V gene lost 5 bases and the J gene lost 0 bases, with 8 bases spanning the gap. CDR3 size: 12 residues. Germline CDR1 and CDR2: DFQATT and SNEGSKA (reference sequence). The CDR3 reads CSAGDNSYEQYF. In DNA, the CDR3 is TGCAGTGCTGGTGACAACTCCTACGAGCAGTACTTC.

This clonotype came up a few times. The chain combines TRBV6-5 with TRBJ1-2, with D possibly matching TRBD1 (6 bases). Germline values: CDR1 MNHEY, CDR2 SVGAGI. V was pared by 0 bases and J by 8 bases, with 22 bases between. CDR3 length equals 17 residues. The CDR3 loop is CASSYSPTDTGIGGYTF. The DNA for the CDR3 is TGTGCCAGCAGTTACTCTCCCACAGACACAGGGATTGGCGGCTACACCTTC.

The chain's CDR3 is CASSLNPIQGNEQFF. The DNA for the CDR3 is TGTGCCAGCAGCTTAAACCCCATACAGGGGAATGAGCAGTTCTTC. The chain uses TRBV7-9 and TRBJ2-1; the match to TRBD1 covers 7 bases. Germline lookup yields CDR1 SEHNR and CDR2 FQNEAQ (reference sequence). V lost 2 bases to trimming and J lost 7 bases; unmatched junction nucleotides: 8. CDR3 length: 15 residues.

This sequence joins TRBV20-1 and TRBJ1-5; D not certain. Trimming shortened V by 4 bases and J by 0 bases, and 16 bases separated the two germline ends. The CDR3 loop spans 16 amino acids. Per germline, CDR1 DFQATT and CDR2 SNEGSKA (reference sequence). The CDR3 is CSAKRQGGISNQPQHF. CDR3 DNA: TGCAGTGCTAAACGACAAGGAGGCATTAGCAATCAGCCCCAGCATTTT.

This clonotype was seen more than once but under ten times. CDR3: CASRGGTRNLANYGYTF. CDR3 in DNA: TGTGCCAGCAGGGGGGGGACGAGGAACCTAGCTAACTATGGCTACACCTTC. This rearrangement joins TRBV12-3 or TRBV12-4 to TRBJ1-2, with D maybe TRBD1 (5 bases). With 6 bases removed from V and 0 bases from J, the gap between germline ends came to 20 bases. The CDR3 runs to 17 residues.

The chain links TRBV7-9 to TRBJ1-1; TRBD1 agrees at 7 bases. With 3 bases clipped from V and 1 base from J, the junction kept 8 bases outside the gene matches. The CDR3 sequence is 16 residues long. The germline CDR1 and CDR2 sequences are SEHNR and FQNEAQ (reference sequence). The CDR3 loop is CASSFGPGGENTEAFF. In DNA, the CDR3 is TGTGCCAGCAGCTTTGGGCCAGGGGGGGAGAACACTGAAGCTTTCTTT.

V usage is TRBV29-1 and J usage is TRBJ2-1, with D hard to call. The germline V and J ends were trimmed by 6 bases and 3 bases, with 12 bases remaining between them. The CDR3 totals 13 residues. CDR1 is SQVTM, CDR2 ANQGSEA, per germline. CDR3 bases: TGCAGCGTAGCCGCGGACGGCTACAATGAGCAGTTCTTC. As protein: CSVAADGYNEQFF.

The chain couples TRBV6-5 to TRBJ2-1, with a tentative D call TRBD2 (7 bases). The DNA matches TRBJ2-7 better at its end, which makes the J call doubtful. The CDR3 length is 13 residues. Germline V gene data show CDR1 as MNHEY and CDR2 as SVGAGI. The CDR3 coding sequence is TGTGCCAGCAGTTACGGGGGGGCGAGCGAGCAGTACTTC. It codes for CASSYGGASEQYF.

This clonotype was observed many times. This chain uses TRBV12-3 or TRBV12-4 with TRBJ1-1; D call uncertain. The CDR3 length is 12 residues. Trimming cost V 6 bases and J 5 bases, with 10 bases left between them. CDR3 DNA sequence: TGTGCCAGCAGGCCGCAGGTAACTGAAGCTTTCTTT. This gives the protein CASRPQVTEAFF.

This clonotype has just a few counts. As DNA, the CDR3 is TGCGCCAGCAGCTTGAGGACTAGCGGGTCTCCGTCAGATACGCAGTATTTT. Amino acids: CASSLRTSGSPSDTQYF. The V call is TRBV5-1, the J call TRBJ2-3; 11 bases line up with TRBD2. The CDR3 totals 17 residues. Germline CDR1 SGHRS, CDR2 YFSETQ. The V gene end was trimmed by 1 base and the J gene end by 4 bases; junction bases not matched to a gene: 8. Combining the CDR3 with reference TRBV5-1 and TRBJ2-3 gives the whole variable domain KAGVTQTPRYLIKTRGQQVTLSCSPISGHRSVSWYQQTPGQGLQFLFEYFSETQRNKGNFPGRFSGRQFSNSRSEMNVSTLELGDSALYLCASSLRTSGSPSDTQYFGPGTRLTVL.

This chain links TRBV6-2 or TRBV6-3 with TRBJ1-6; D uncertain. Trimming took 7 bases from V and 6 from J, leaving 16 bases between them. The CDR3 totals 15 residues. Germline CDR1 reads MNHEY; CDR2 reads SVGEGT. As DNA, the CDR3 is TGTGCCAGCACTCTACACGGATTGGGTAATTCACCCCTCCACTTT. This translates into CASTLHGLGNSPLHF.

This clonotype was observed a few times. J is TRBJ1-2 and V is TRBV6-5; the D is unclear. Trimming took 5 bases from V and 2 from J, leaving 15 bases between them. CDR1 is MNHEY and CDR2 is SVGAGI in the germline V gene. There are 15 residues in the CDR3. In nucleotides, the CDR3 is TGTGCCAGCAGTGCCCGCCCCCGAGCCAACTATGGCTACACCTTC. It translates to CASSARPRANYGYTF.

The chain recombines TRBV4-2 with TRBJ2-2; weak D call: TRBD1 (6 bases). The CDR3 runs 16 residues. Per the germline V gene, CDR1 is LGHNA and CDR2 is YNFKEQ. V lost 0 bases and J lost 5, with 13 bases in between. The CDR3 bases are TGTGCCAGCAGCCAAGATCAGGGGCCGGCAACCGGGGAGCTGTTTTTT. Its protein product is CASSQDQGPATGELFF.

The table lists this clonotype with many counts. The genes are TRBV4-1 and TRBJ2-3; D is tentatively TRBD1 or TRBD2 (5 bases each). With 0 bases removed from V and 3 bases from J, the gap between germline ends came to 13 bases. The CDR3 has 16 residues. Looked up from germline, CDR1 is MGHRA and CDR2 is YSYEKL. CDR3 nucleotide sequence: TGCGCCAGCAGCCAAGAGTCTACCTGGGGGACAGATACGCAGTATTTT. Encoded protein: CASSQESTWGTDTQYF.

This clonotype was counted between two and nine times. CDR3: CASSQGLAPETQYF. CDR3 DNA: TGTGCCAGCAGCCAAGGGTTAGCCCCAGAGACCCAGTACTTC. The chain joins TRBV3-1 to TRBJ2-5, with D unresolved. This CDR3 is built from 14 residues. V lost 1 base and J 4 bases, leaving 10 bases between the germline ends. In germline, CDR1 is LGHDT, CDR2 YNNKEL (reference sequence).

The V gene is TRBV12-3 or TRBV12-4, the J gene TRBJ1-3; the match to TRBD1 covers 7 bases. The CDR3 consists of 15 residues. V lost 8 bases, J lost 5 bases, and 12 bases stayed unmatched. In DNA, the CDR3 is TGTGCCAGCGGTTACTTAGGACAGGTTAGAAACACCATATATTTT. Its protein is CASGYLGQVRNTIYF.

J is TRBJ1-2 and V is TRBV6-6; D not resolved. The V and J ends lost 5 bases and 5 bases respectively, with 12 bases between them. This CDR3 is 13 amino acids long. Germline CDR1 reads MNHNY; CDR2 reads SVGAGI (reference sequence). The CDR3, as DNA: TGTGCCAGCAGTGACGGGAATTATTATGGCTACACCTTC. As protein: CASSDGNYYGYTF.

The chain couples TRBV29-1 to TRBJ2-2; D is unclear. Per the germline V gene, CDR1 is SQVTM and CDR2 is ANQGSEA. This CDR3 region has 10 residues. V was cut by 7 bases and J by 8 bases, with 8 bases left in between. CDR3 sequence (DNA): TGCAGCGGGGCTAGGGGGGAGCTGTTTTTT. This codes for CSGARGELFF.

This clonotype has only a few counts. This chain joins TRBV5-1 and TRBJ1-1; 10 bases line up with TRBD1. The CDR3 sequence is 17 residues long. With V trimmed by 4 bases and J by 6 bases, 15 bases remained unmatched. Germline loops: CDR1 SGHRS, CDR2 YFSETQ. The CDR3, as DNA: TGCGCCAGCAGCCCGCACCGTCCGGGACAGGGGTTTGCTGAAGCTTTCTTT. Encoded protein: CASSPHRPGQGFAEAFF.

The chain combines TRBV10-3 with TRBJ2-7; maybe TRBD2 (7 bases). Trimming took 4 bases from V and 1 from J, leaving 14 bases between them. CDR3 length: 15 residues. Germline V gene sequence: CDR1 ENHRY, CDR2 SYGVKD. The CDR3 bases are TGTGCCATCAGTGGGGGGGGCACCTCATCCTACGAGCAGTACTTC. Residues: CAISGGGTSSYEQYF.

The chain recombines TRBV4-2 with TRBJ2-3, with D perhaps TRBD2 (7 bases). V lost 1 base to trimming and J lost 4 bases, with 15 bases between them. From germline, CDR1 is LGHNA and CDR2 YNFKEQ. This CDR3 spans 16 amino acids. The CDR3 DNA reads TGTGCCAGCAGCCAAGGGGAGGGGGGCGGTGCAGATACGCAGTATTTT. It encodes CASSQGEGGGADTQYF.

This clonotype was seen a single time. This may be a read error: a much more frequent sequence differs by one nucleotide. CDR3 nucleotide sequence: TGCAGTGCTAGAATGTTGGCAGGGGGCTTCAATGAGCAGTTCTTC. Its translation is CSARMLAGGFNEQFF. The rearrangement links TRBV20-1 to TRBJ2-1; 8 bases fit TRBD1. CDR1 DFQATT and CDR2 SNEGSKA come from the germline V gene (reference sequence). The CDR3 sequence is 15 residues long. Losses at the gene ends were 2 bases for V and 6 bases for J; bases not matched to a gene: 9.

DNA for the CDR3: TGTGCCAGCACGGACACCTTACAAGAGACCCAGTACTTC. Encoded protein: CASTDTLQETQYF. The chain employs TRBV9 and TRBJ2-5, with a tentative D call TRBD1 (5 bases). The V end was cut by 6 bases, the J end by 2 bases, with 11 bases between. CDR3 length: 13 amino acids. CDR1 and CDR2 (germline): SGDLS, YYNGEE.

The chain has TRBV4-3 and TRBJ1-2; no firm D call. Trimming took off 4 bases at V and 3 bases at J, with 18 bases between the two ends. The CDR3 is 16 residues long. Germline V lookup: CDR1 LGHNA, CDR2 YSLEER. This chain's CDR3 is CASSPSQSSGYYGYTF. CDR3 sequence (DNA): TGCGCCAGCAGCCCCTCACAGTCCTCCGGATACTATGGCTACACCTTC.

The V and J genes are TRBV4-3 and TRBJ1-2, with TRBD1 identical over 7 bases. V was pared by 0 bases and J by 2 bases, with 9 bases of the junction left unmatched. The V gene's germline CDR1 is LGHNA and CDR2 YSLEER. This CDR3 region has 17 residues. CDR3 DNA: TGCGCCAGCAGCCAAGATCAGACAGGGAACTTCAACTATGGCTACACCTTC. Its translation is CASSQDQTGNFNYGYTF.